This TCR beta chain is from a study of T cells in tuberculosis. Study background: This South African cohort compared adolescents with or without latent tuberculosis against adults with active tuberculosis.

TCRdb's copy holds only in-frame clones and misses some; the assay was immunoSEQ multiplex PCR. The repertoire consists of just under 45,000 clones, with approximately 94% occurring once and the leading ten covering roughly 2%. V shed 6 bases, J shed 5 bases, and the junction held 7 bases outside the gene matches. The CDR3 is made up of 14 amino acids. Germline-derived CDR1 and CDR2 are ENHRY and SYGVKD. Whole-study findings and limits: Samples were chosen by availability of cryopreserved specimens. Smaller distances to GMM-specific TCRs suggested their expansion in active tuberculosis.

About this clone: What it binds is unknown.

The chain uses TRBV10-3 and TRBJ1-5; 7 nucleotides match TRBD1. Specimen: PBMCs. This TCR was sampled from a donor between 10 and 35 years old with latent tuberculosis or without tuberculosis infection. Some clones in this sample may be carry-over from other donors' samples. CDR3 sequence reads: CAISGGQVDQPQHF. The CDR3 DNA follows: TGTGCCATCAGCGGAGGACAGGTGGATCAGCCCCAGCATTTT.